This T cell receptor (beta chain) was sequenced in a study of cytotoxic CD8 clonotypes in ibrutinib-treated CLL. The repertoire was sequenced with immunoSEQ multiplex PCR; TCRdb's copy has only in-frame clones and lacks some. This sample has 200,000 to 250,000 clones, with roughly three quarters found just once. Deletions cut 1 base from V and 2 bases from J, with 7 bases between. This CDR3 is 14 amino acids long. From germline, CDR1 is SGHAT and CDR2 FQNNGV. Study-wide results and limits: With treatment, public clonotypes, which were uncommon, either contracted or remained stable.

With regard to this clone: Its target is not known.

This sequence originates from a human donor with chronic lymphocytic leukemia. This chain uses TRBV11-2 with TRBJ2-3; the D gene is possibly TRBD2 (5 bases). The source material was PBMCs, sampled after 12 months of ibrutinib treatment. The CDR3 sequence: CASSLAADTDTQYF. Written as DNA, the CDR3 is TGTGCCAGCAGCTTAGCAGCGGACACAGATACGCAGTATTTT.